This is a list of T cell receptor beta chains from one sample in a study of shared clonotypes between healthy human individuals. The protocol was immunoSEQ multiplex PCR, while the TCRdb copy is restricted to in-frame clones and leaves out a portion. The data contain 2 million to 2.5 million clones, nearly 97% of them singletons. Sequenced sample: naive CD4+ T cells sorted from blood. The origin of the receptors is a man younger than 30 in good health. CDR3s include the opening cysteine and the closing phenylalanine or tryptophan. A D gene is named only where the DNA matches it firmly. The size field is filled for only some rows; it gives once, few, many or a size class.

v_call	j_call	clone_size	d_call	cdr3_nt	cdr3_aa
TRBV5-7	TRBJ1-3	NA	NA	TGTGCCAGCAGCTTGAGGGGATCTGGAAACACCATATATTTT	CASSLRGSGNTIYF
TRBV30	TRBJ1-5	NA	TRBD1	TGTGCCTGGAGTCGCAAAGACAGGGATAGTCAGCCCCAGCATTTT	CAWSRKDRDSQPQHF
TRBV6-1	TRBJ1-1	NA	NA	TGTGCCAGCAGTGAAGCGGGAACAGGGCAAGCCACTGAAGCTTTCTTT	CASSEAGTGQATEAFF
TRBV18	TRBJ2-7	NA	NA	TGTGCCAGCTCTCCCGACAGCCTCTACGAGCAGTACTTC	CASSPDSLYEQYF
TRBV6-5	TRBJ2-7	NA	NA	TGTGCCAGCGTCCCGGTCGGGGCGACCGAGCAGTACTTC	CASVPVGATEQYF
TRBV28	TRBJ2-7	NA	NA	TGTGCCAGCAGTTTAACTAGGAAACGGACCTACGAGCAGTACTTC	CASSLTRKRTYEQYF
TRBV28	TRBJ2-7	once	TRBD2	TGTGCCAGCAGTCTCACTAGCGGGGGCCGACAGTACTTC	CASSLTSGGRQYF
TRBV7-9	TRBJ2-7	NA	TRBD1	TGTGCCAGCAGCCCCGGGACAGGGTCGGGTGAGCAGTACTTC	CASSPGTGSGEQYF
TRBV11-3	TRBJ2-1	NA	TRBD2	TGTGCCAGCAGCTTAGATCCTAGCGGGGTACTAGGCTACAATGAGCAGTTCTTC	CASSLDPSGVLGYNEQFF
TRBV6-6	TRBJ1-2	NA	TRBD1	TGTGCCAGCAACGGACAGGGGCAAAACTATGGCTACACCTTC	CASNGQGQNYGYTF
TRBV25-1	TRBJ2-7	NA	NA	TGTGCCAGCAGTGAAGGGTCCTCCTACGAGCAGTACTTC	CASSEGSSYEQYF
TRBV19	TRBJ2-7	NA	TRBD2	TGTGCCAGTAGTAGGACTAGCGGGTACGAGCAGTACTTC	CASSRTSGYEQYF
TRBV6-5	TRBJ1-6	NA	TRBD1	TGTGCCAGCAGTGCAGACAGGGGCAGACTCCACTTT	CASSADRGRLHF
TRBV30	TRBJ2-7	NA	NA	TGTGCCGCCTCCGACTACTTCTACGAGCAGTACTTC	CAASDYFYEQYF
TRBV6-5	TRBJ2-7	once	TRBD1	TGTGCCAGCAGTTACTCGATGGGGACAGGTCACCACGAGCAGTACTTC	CASSYSMGTGHHEQYF
TRBV10-2	TRBJ2-1	NA	NA	TGCGCCATCCTCAGGGAAAGAACCAATGAGCAGTTCTTC	CAILRERTNEQFF
TRBV11-2	TRBJ2-7	NA	NA	TGTGCCAGCAGCTTGGATCGCCTCGACGAGCAGTACTTC	CASSLDRLDEQYF
TRBV7-2	TRBJ2-5	NA	NA	TGTGCCAGCAGCCTTAGTGGGCTACAAGAGACCCAGTACTTC	CASSLSGLQETQYF
TRBV6-5	TRBJ2-1	NA	NA	TGTGCCAGCAGTTACTCGAAGGGACGGGACTACAATGAGCAGTTCTTC	CASSYSKGRDYNEQFF
TRBV2	TRBJ1-2	NA	NA	TGTGCCAGCAGTTATCAGGGAAGTGGCTATGGCTACACCTTC	CASSYQGSGYGYTF
TRBV6-5	TRBJ1-2	NA	NA	TGTGCCAGCAGTTATTCCGGACGGCCTTTGAGCGGCTACACCTTC	CASSYSGRPLSGYTF
TRBV6-5	TRBJ2-2	once	TRBD1	TGTGCCAGCGGACAGGCTAGGTTGAACACCGGGGAGCTGTTTTTT	CASGQARLNTGELFF
TRBV2	TRBJ2-3	NA	TRBD2	TGTGCCAGCAGCCGTCCCTCTGCGGGGGACACAGATACGCAGTATTTT	CASSRPSAGDTDTQYF
TRBV28	TRBJ1-5	once	TRBD1	TGTGCCAGCAGTTCCAAGGACAGGGGACAGAATCAGCCCCAGCATTTT	CASSSKDRGQNQPQHF
TRBV6-1	TRBJ2-7	NA	NA	TGTGCCAGCAGTAAAGGGACCCTAACCCGTTCCTACGAGCAGTACTTC	CASSKGTLTRSYEQYF
TRBV5-4	TRBJ2-2	NA	NA	TGTGCCAGCAGCTTTGGCGGTTACGGGGAGCTGTTTTTT	CASSFGGYGELFF
TRBV6-1	TRBJ1-1	NA	NA	TGTGCCAGCACGTACCGGGCGCAGATCTCTGAAGCTTTCTTT	CASTYRAQISEAFF
TRBV9	TRBJ2-7	NA	NA	TGTGCCAGCAGCGCTACTATGGGTGAGTCCTACGAGCAGTACTTC	CASSATMGESYEQYF
TRBV4-1	TRBJ1-2	NA	NA	TGCGCCAGCAGCCCCTGGGGCACGAAAATATATGGCTACACCTTC	CASSPWGTKIYGYTF
TRBV11-2	TRBJ2-5	NA	TRBD2	TGTGCCAGCAGCATACTAGCGGGAGGGCGGGAGACCCAGTACTTC	CASSILAGGRETQYF